This TCR beta chain was captured by sequencing in a study of blood T cell repertoires in COVID-19. This CDR3 is 17 amino acids long. CDR1 is LGHNA and CDR2 is YNFKEQ in the germline V gene. The trim removed 2 bases at V and 2 bases at J, leaving 6 bases unmatched. Per the original data handling: Nucleated cell number was recorded as an estimate derived from reference gene primer amplification. Only in-frame clones appear in the TCRdb table, and some are missing; sequencing was by immunoSEQ multiplex PCR. V, J and clone size derive from that table, while D and trimming were established from the DNA sequence. The sample carries 110,000 to 150,000 clones, less than 85% recorded once. All enrollees were roughly 18 to 89 years old and from about two dozen US areas. In the 2 weeks before study entry, exposed participants met a COVID-19 case, which was PCR-confirmed or clinician-diagnosed.

This TCR was recovered from a woman younger than 30 who had been exposed to COVID-19. Sequenced sample: PBMCs or T cells enriched from blood (not recorded which). The rearrangement links TRBV4-2 to TRBJ2-7, with 13 positions matching TRBD2. Written as DNA, the CDR3 is TGTGCCAGCAGCCAAAATGGACTAGCGGGAGTGACCTACGAGCAGTACTTC. It is translated as CASSQNGLAGVTYEQYF.